This TCR beta chain was identified during a study of T cell responses to AZD1222 COVID-19 vaccine. Study conclusions and caveats: At 160-218 and 743-854, vaccine-associated CD4 TCRs were dominant, and they spanned spike. Rises in breadth and depth of Spike-specific TCRs came after two AZD1222 doses. White British ancestry dominated among donors, who included more females, and clonal diversity was possibly underestimated.

Profiled with immunoSEQ multiplex PCR; TCRdb holds only in-frame clones, not every one. The table has around 130,000 clones, roughly nine tenths seen once; the top ten hold 7.5% to 9.5%. This clone was counted once. Its matching antigen is unknown. The source is an adult who received the MenACWY meningococcal vaccine as a control. Sequenced here: peripheral blood, sampled 28 days after the second dose of the MenACWY control vaccine.

DNA of the CDR3: TGTGCCAGCAGTTCCCAAATCCGGGACAGCGAGAGGAACTATGGCTACACCTTC. Amino acid sequence: CASSSQIRDSERNYGYTF. The rearrangement links TRBV28 to TRBJ1-2; 7 bases line up with TRBD1. Germline CDR1 reads MDHEN; CDR2 reads SYDVKM. J gave up 2 bases and V 4 bases, and 16 bases lay outside the gene matches. CDR3 length equals 18 residues.